This TCR beta chain derives from a study of blood T cells in healthy people across ages. Across the whole study: Template switching picked up about one barcoded beta molecule for each two T cells. General study results and limits: The donors' CMV status was not determined, possibly confounding changes in expanded clonotypes. A conclusive naive versus antigen-experienced comparison was prevented by the unsorted PBMCs. Roughly linear age-related decline in beta diversity appeared, significant by age around 38.

Note on this clonotype: Its antigen is not known.

Losses at the gene ends were 5 bases for V and 4 bases for J; bases not matched to a gene: 8. CDR3 length: 15 residues. The germline V gene encodes CDR1 SGHRS and CDR2 YFSETQ. A sample-barcoded 5' primer and a J-beta primer mix were used in a second PCR of roughly 6 to 11 cycles. TCRdb independently ran MiXCR on the 5' RACE reads; one entry per CDR3 protein. The table shows about 640,000 distinct CDR3 sequences, with less than 35% occurring only once. This chain uses TRBV5-1 with TRBJ2-1; 8 nucleotides line up with TRBD1. The material sequenced was blood. The sequence came from an elderly woman in good health. CDR3 sequence (DNA): TGCGCCAGCAGTCCTAGGACAGGGCAATACAATGAGCAGTTCTTC. Its translation: CASSPRTGQYNEQFF.